Listed here are 28 T cell receptor beta chains from one sample, sequenced in a study of PD-1 blockade in classical Hodgkin lymphoma. Clones were read by immunoSEQ multiplex PCR, and TCRdb kept only the in-frame ones, dropping some. This table has fewer than 30,000 clones, approximately 72% appearing once. Brentuximab vedotin exposure varied among the patients, all of whom had relapsed after autologous stem cell transplantation. The starting material was peripheral blood mononuclear cells (PBMCs), obtained before the second cycle of nivolumab. The source is a human donor with classical Hodgkin lymphoma.

The CDR3 protein is CASSLGLAGAADTQYF. CDR3 DNA sequence: TGTGCCAGCAGCCTGGGACTAGCGGGGGCAGCAGATACGCAGTATTTT. The chain is built from TRBV11-3 and TRBJ2-3, with 14 positions matching TRBD2. Germline-derived CDR1 and CDR2 are SGHNT and YENEEA. V lost 5 bases and J lost 4; bases outside the gene matches: 5. The CDR3 runs to 16 residues.

V usage is TRBV6-1 and J usage is TRBJ1-2; D perhaps matches TRBD1 (5 bases). V shed 3 bases and J shed 4 bases, with 15 bases lying between them. The CDR3 runs 15 residues. Per the germline V gene, CDR1 is MNHNS and CDR2 is SASEGT. The DNA of the CDR3 is TGTGCCAGCAGTGACGGGGGAGGGTTTGTCTATGGCTACACCTTC. Its protein product is CASSDGGGFVYGYTF.

This chain joins TRBV11-3 and TRBJ1-6; TRBD1 is a possible D gene (5 bases). The CDR3 contains 15 residues. Per the germline V gene, CDR1 is SGHNT and CDR2 is YENEEA. V shed 1 base and J shed 7 bases, with 11 bases lying between them. CDR3 region: CASSLGSGYNSPLHF. DNA for the CDR3: TGTGCCAGCAGCTTAGGTTCAGGGTACAATTCACCCCTCCACTTT.

The chain uses TRBV18 and TRBJ2-3; D call uncertain. Trimming shortened V by 3 bases and J by 6 bases, and 7 bases separated the two germline ends. From germline, CDR1 is KGHSH and CDR2 LQKENI. The CDR3 extends over 12 amino acids. The CDR3 DNA reads TGTGCCAGCTCACCGACGAGTGATACGCAGTATTTT. Translating it yields CASSPTSDTQYF.

This chain uses TRBV10-3 with TRBJ1-3, with a possible D match to TRBD1 (6 bases). Germline values: CDR1 ENHRY, CDR2 SYGVKD. Trimming removed 7 bases from V and 4 bases from J, with 11 bases in between. The CDR3 consists of 13 residues. The CDR3 region is CAITSTGGNTIYF. The CDR3 bases are TGTGCCATCACCTCTACAGGGGGAAACACCATATATTTT.

DNA of the CDR3: TGTGCCAGCTCACCACCAGGAATGGTGCCAACTAACTATGGCTACACCTTC. It specifies CASSPPGMVPTNYGYTF. The rearrangement uses TRBV18 and TRBJ1-2; D gene unclear. From germline, CDR1 is KGHSH and CDR2 LQKENI. This CDR3 comprises 17 residues. The germline V and J ends were trimmed by 0 bases and 0 bases, with 14 bases remaining between them.

This clone was detected only once. The J gene is TRBJ2-2, the V gene TRBV2; D unclear. Germline CDR1 and CDR2: SNHLY and FYNNEI. CDR3 length: 13 residues. V shed 6 bases and J shed 3 bases, with 8 bases lying between them. In DNA form, the CDR3 reads TGTGCCAGCAGAGCGTACGACACCGGGGAGCTGTTTTTT. Amino acids: CASRAYDTGELFF.

The V gene is TRBV11-3, the J gene TRBJ2-1, with D possibly being TRBD2 (6 bases). Germline V gene data show CDR1 as SGHNT and CDR2 as YENEEA. The CDR3 has 13 amino acids. V was trimmed by 5 bases and J by 8 bases, leaving 13 bases between them. CDR3 in amino acids: CASSPPWGDEQFF. CDR3 coding DNA: TGTGCCAGCAGCCCCCCGTGGGGGGATGAGCAGTTCTTC.

The rearrangement joins TRBV18 to TRBJ1-2; possible D gene TRBD1, 6 bases. CDR1 and CDR2 from the germline V gene are KGHSH and LQKENI. This CDR3 is 16 amino acids long. V shed 3 bases and J shed 8 bases, with 22 bases lying between them. CDR3 protein: CASSPLRAGAYEGYTF. CDR3 bases: TGTGCCAGCTCACCGTTAAGGGCGGGGGCCTATGAGGGCTACACCTTC.

The CDR3 DNA sequence: TGTGCCAGCAGTGGGGGGCCGGGGGGCCGAAACACCATATATTTT. This translates into CASSGGPGGRNTIYF. The V call is TRBV6-1, the J call TRBJ1-3; D is possibly TRBD1 (6 bases). V gave up 4 bases and J gave up 5 bases, with 15 bases separating them. CDR1 is MNHNS, CDR2 SASEGT, per germline. This CDR3 has 15 residues.

The CDR3 loop reads CASSTTGGNTEAFF. The CDR3 bases are TGTGCCAGTAGCACTACAGGGGGGAACACTGAAGCTTTCTTT. The rearrangement joins TRBV19 to TRBJ1-1; 8 nucleotides line up with TRBD1. J was trimmed by 1 base and V by 6 bases; bases with no gene match: 4. The CDR3 consists of 14 residues. The germline gives CDR1 LNHDA, CDR2 SQIVND (reference sequence).

This clone occurred once. The rearrangement links TRBV5-1 to TRBJ2-2; unclear D gene. The CDR3 spans 15 residues. The germline V and J ends were trimmed by 0 bases and 4 bases, with 10 bases remaining between them. The germline V gene encodes CDR1 SGHRS and CDR2 YFSETQ. The CDR3 DNA follows: TGCGCCAGCAGCTTGGTAGTGGGAAGCACCGGGGAGCTGTTTTTT. It yields the protein CASSLVVGSTGELFF.

The chain joins TRBV11-1 to TRBJ2-6; TRBD2 matches at 8 bases. The CDR3 contains 15 residues. Germline CDR1 SGHAT, CDR2 FQDESV (reference sequence). J gave up 2 bases and V 5 bases, and 2 bases lay outside the gene matches. DNA of the CDR3: TGTGCCAGCAGCCCGGGGGGGGCTGGGGCCAACGTCCTGACTTTC. This encodes CASSPGGAGANVLTF.

J is TRBJ2-5 and V is TRBV7-3, with 8 nucleotides matching TRBD1. CDR3 length equals 17 residues. The V segment lost 4 bases and the J segment 2 bases; nucleotides outside the gene matches: 12. Germline CDR1 and CDR2: SGHTA and FQGTGA. The CDR3 sequence: CASSSGPGQGYQETQYF. CDR3 DNA sequence: TGTGCCAGCAGCTCCGGGCCAGGACAGGGTTATCAAGAGACCCAGTACTTC.

CDR3 region: CATLGTALPQYF. CDR3 in DNA: TGTGCCACCTTGGGGACAGCTCTCCCGCAGTACTTC. The V call is TRBV21-1, the J call TRBJ2-7; the table's TRBD1 call for D was not verified on the DNA. TRBV21-1 represents a pseudogene. The CDR3 totals 12 residues.

This clone was seen only a few times. The V gene is TRBV5-1, the J gene TRBJ1-1, with 7 bases matching TRBD1. This CDR3 has 11 amino acids. V dropped 6 bases and J dropped 5; count of bases not matched to a gene: 1. Germline V CDR1 and CDR2: SGHRS, YFSETQ. In nucleotides, the CDR3 is TGCGCCAGCACGGGACAGACTGAAGCTTTCTTT. Amino acid sequence: CASTGQTEAFF.

The chain recombines TRBV19 with TRBJ1-1, with no clear D. The germline V gene encodes CDR1 LNHDA and CDR2 SQIVND (reference sequence). The length of the CDR3 is 14 residues. V dropped 5 bases and J dropped 7 bases, with 17 bases sitting between them. The CDR3 bases are TGTGCCAGTAGTTCGCCCTGGGCGGGCGTTGAAGCTTTCTTT. This encodes CASSSPWAGVEAFF.

The genes are TRBV6-1 and TRBJ1-2; D call uncertain. CDR3 length: 14 amino acids. V was trimmed by 6 bases and J by 8 bases, leaving 19 bases between them. Germline loops: CDR1 MNHNS, CDR2 SASEGT. The CDR3, as DNA: TGTGCCAGCAGCCGAGGAGATTGGGCACAGGGCTACACCTTC. This translates into CASSRGDWAQGYTF.

This chain uses TRBV6-5 with TRBJ1-6; 9 positions match TRBD1. The CDR3 is made up of 15 amino acids. V was pared by 4 bases and J by 6 bases, with 4 bases of the junction left unmatched. Germline CDR1 MNHEY, CDR2 SVGAGI. The DNA for the CDR3 is TGTGCCAGCAGTTTCGCGGACAGGGGTAATTCACCCCTCCACTTT. Residues: CASSFADRGNSPLHF.

The rearrangement uses TRBV7-7 and TRBJ1-4; D is ambiguous. The germline gives CDR1 SSHAT, CDR2 FNYEAQ (reference sequence). Trimming removed 2 bases from V and 8 bases from J, with 18 bases in between. The CDR3 loop spans 16 amino acids. For the CDR3, the DNA is TGTGCCAGCAGCTTACGCCCTCAGGTAGGCGGCGAAAAACTGTTTTTT. Its translation is CASSLRPQVGGEKLFF.

The chain joins TRBV2 to TRBJ2-3; D is possibly TRBD1 or TRBD2 (5 bases each). The germline gives CDR1 SNHLY, CDR2 FYNNEI. This CDR3 contains 14 residues. The V end lost 11 bases, the J end lost 4 bases, and 19 bases lay between the germline ends. CDR3 sequence reads: CAGRLIRGADTQYF. The CDR3 DNA sequence: TGTGCCGGCCGACTCATTAGAGGGGCAGATACGCAGTATTTT.

The rearrangement uses TRBV9 and TRBJ2-3, with 10 bases fitting TRBD1. Germline V gives CDR1 SGDLS, CDR2 YYNGEE. The CDR3 contains 15 residues. V lost 4 bases, J lost 4 bases, and 6 bases stayed unmatched. CDR3 amino acids: CASSLLGQGSDTQYF. The CDR3 nucleotides read TGTGCCAGCAGCCTGCTGGGACAGGGGTCAGATACGCAGTATTTT.

The chain couples TRBV12-1 to TRBJ1-2. TRBV12-1 is a pseudogene locus. The CDR3 has 17 residues. The CDR3 DNA follows: TGTGCCAGCAGGCAAAAAGGTGCAGGGAGGAAGGACTATGGCTACACCTTC. Protein sequence: CASRQKGAGRKDYGYTF.

The chain employs TRBV7-2 and TRBJ1-2; no reliable D call. The CDR3 is 11 residues long. Looked up from germline, CDR1 is SGHTA and CDR2 is FQGNSA. With 5 bases removed from V and 8 bases from J, the gap between germline ends came to 9 bases. The CDR3 region is CASSPPLGYTF. The CDR3 coding sequence is TGTGCCAGCAGCCCGCCGTTGGGCTACACCTTC.

The chain carries TRBV5-1 and TRBJ2-5; tentatively, D is TRBD1 (5 bases). Deletions cut 7 bases from V and 1 base from J, with 11 bases between. CDR1 SGHRS and CDR2 YFSETQ come from the germline V gene. The CDR3 loop spans 13 amino acids. The CDR3 spells CASSQTVQETQYF. The CDR3, as DNA: TGCGCCAGCTCACAGACAGTCCAAGAGACCCAGTACTTC.

This clone was detected only a few times. The chain joins TRBV2 to TRBJ1-2, with D maybe TRBD1 (5 bases). Per germline, CDR1 SNHLY and CDR2 FYNNEI. CDR3 size: 12 residues. Trimming removed 6 bases at V and 8 bases at J, with 13 bases between. CDR3 in DNA: TGTGCCAGCAGAGGGGACGAAGCAGGCTACACCTTC. It codes for CASRGDEAGYTF.

This clone is labeled as medium-sized (0.01 to 0.1%). The identical CDR3 is also encoded by other nucleotide sequences in the sample. This chain links TRBV12-2 with TRBJ1-2; the table calls TRBD1, which could not be checked here. TRBV12-2 is a pseudogene. The CDR3 runs to 12 residues. This chain's CDR3 is CASLWGASGYTF. The DNA of the CDR3 is TGTGCAAGTCTGTGGGGCGCGAGTGGCTACACCTTC.

This chain uses TRBV2 with TRBJ2-3, with 9 bases aligning to TRBD2. The germline V gene has CDR1 SNHLY and CDR2 FYNNEI. The J segment lost 3 bases and the V segment lost 0 bases, leaving 10 bases of the junction unmatched. The CDR3 length is 18 residues. In DNA, the CDR3 is TGTGCCAGCAGTGAAGCCCTCGTTAGCGGGGGAGTTACAGATACGCAGTATTTT. The encoded protein is CASSEALVSGGVTDTQYF.